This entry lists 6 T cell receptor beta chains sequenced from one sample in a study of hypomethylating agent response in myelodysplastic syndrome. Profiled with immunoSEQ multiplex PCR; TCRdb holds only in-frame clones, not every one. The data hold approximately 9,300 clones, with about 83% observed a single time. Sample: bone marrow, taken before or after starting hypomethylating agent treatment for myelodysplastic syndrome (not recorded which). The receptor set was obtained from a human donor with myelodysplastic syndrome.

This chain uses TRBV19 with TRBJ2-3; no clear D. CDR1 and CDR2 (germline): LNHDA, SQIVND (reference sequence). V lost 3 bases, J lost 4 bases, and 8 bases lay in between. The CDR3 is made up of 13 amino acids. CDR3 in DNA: TGTGCCAGTAGTATGGGTCTGGCAGATACGCAGTATTTT. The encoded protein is CASSMGLADTQYF.

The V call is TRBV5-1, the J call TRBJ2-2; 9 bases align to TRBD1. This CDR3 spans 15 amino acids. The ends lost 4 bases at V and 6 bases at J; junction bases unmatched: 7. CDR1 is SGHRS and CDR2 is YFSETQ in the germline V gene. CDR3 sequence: CASSHRQGEPGELFF. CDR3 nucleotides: TGCGCCAGCAGCCATCGACAGGGGGAACCCGGGGAGCTGTTTTTT.

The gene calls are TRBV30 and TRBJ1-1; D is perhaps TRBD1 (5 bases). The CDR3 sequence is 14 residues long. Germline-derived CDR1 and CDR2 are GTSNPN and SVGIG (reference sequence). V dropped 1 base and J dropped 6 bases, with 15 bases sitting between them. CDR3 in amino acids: CAWSATRTRAEAFF. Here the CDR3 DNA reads TGTGCCTGGAGTGCGACTAGGACACGAGCTGAAGCTTTCTTT.

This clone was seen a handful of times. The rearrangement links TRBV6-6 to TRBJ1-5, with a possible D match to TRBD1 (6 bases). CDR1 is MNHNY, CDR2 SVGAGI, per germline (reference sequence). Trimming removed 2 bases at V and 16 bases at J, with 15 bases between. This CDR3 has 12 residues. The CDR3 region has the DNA TGTGCCAGCAGTTACCCGGACAGTCATCCCCATTTT. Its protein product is CASSYPDSHPHF.

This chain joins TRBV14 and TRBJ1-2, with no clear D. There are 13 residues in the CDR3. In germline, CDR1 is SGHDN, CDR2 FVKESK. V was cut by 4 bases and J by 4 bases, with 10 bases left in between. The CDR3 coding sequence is TGTGCCAGCAGCCCAGACATCTTCTATGGCTACACCTTC. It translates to CASSPDIFYGYTF. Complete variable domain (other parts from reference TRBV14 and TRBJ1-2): EAGVTQFPSHSVIEKGQTVTLRCDPISGHDNLYWYRRVMGKEIKFLLHFVKESKQDESGMPNNRFLAERTGGTYSTLKVQPAELEDSGVYFCASSPDIFYGYTFGSGTRLTVV.

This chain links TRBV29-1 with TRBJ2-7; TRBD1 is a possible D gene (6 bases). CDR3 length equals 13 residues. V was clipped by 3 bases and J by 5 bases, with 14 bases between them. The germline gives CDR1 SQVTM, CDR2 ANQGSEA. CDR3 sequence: CSVDGQGRDEQYF. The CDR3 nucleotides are TGCAGCGTTGATGGTCAGGGGCGCGACGAGCAGTACTTC.